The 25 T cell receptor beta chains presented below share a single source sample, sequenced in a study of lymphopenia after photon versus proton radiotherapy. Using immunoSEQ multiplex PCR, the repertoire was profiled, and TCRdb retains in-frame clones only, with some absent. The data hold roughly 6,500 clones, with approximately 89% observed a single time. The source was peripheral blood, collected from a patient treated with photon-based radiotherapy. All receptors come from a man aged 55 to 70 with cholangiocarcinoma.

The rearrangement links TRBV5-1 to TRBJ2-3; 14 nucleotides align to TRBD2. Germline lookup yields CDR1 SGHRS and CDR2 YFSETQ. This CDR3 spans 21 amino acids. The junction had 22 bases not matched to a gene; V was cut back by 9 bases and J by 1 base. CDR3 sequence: CANPKMGETSGRAKGTDTQYF. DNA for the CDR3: TGCGCCAACCCAAAAATGGGAGAGACTAGCGGGAGGGCTAAGGGCACAGATACGCAGTATTTT. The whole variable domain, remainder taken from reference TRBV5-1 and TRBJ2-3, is KAGVTQTPRYLIKTRGQQVTLSCSPISGHRSVSWYQQTPGQGLQFLFEYFSETQRNKGNFPGRFSGRQFSNSRSEMNVSTLELGDSALYLCANPKMGETSGRAKGTDTQYFGPGTRLTVL.

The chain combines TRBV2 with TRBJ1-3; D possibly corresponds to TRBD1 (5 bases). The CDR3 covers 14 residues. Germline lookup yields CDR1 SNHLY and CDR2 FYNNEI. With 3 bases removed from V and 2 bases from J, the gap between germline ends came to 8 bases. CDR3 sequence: CASSEQGTGNTIYF. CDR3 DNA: TGTGCCAGCAGTGAGCAGGGAACTGGAAACACCATATATTTT.

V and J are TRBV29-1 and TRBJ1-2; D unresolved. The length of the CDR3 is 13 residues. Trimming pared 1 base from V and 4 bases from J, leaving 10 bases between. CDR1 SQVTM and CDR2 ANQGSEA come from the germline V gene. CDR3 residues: CSVEGAGIYGYTF. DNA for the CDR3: TGCAGCGTTGAAGGGGCAGGCATCTATGGCTACACCTTC.

In nucleotides, the CDR3 is TGTGCCAGCAGTTACTGGGGGACAGGGAACAACAATGAGCAGTTCTTC. The encoded protein is CASSYWGTGNNNEQFF. The gene calls are TRBV6-6 and TRBJ2-1; 9 bases match TRBD1. V lost 1 base and J lost 5; bases outside the gene matches: 6. Per the germline V gene, CDR1 is MNHNY and CDR2 is SVGAGI (reference sequence). CDR3 size: 16 residues.

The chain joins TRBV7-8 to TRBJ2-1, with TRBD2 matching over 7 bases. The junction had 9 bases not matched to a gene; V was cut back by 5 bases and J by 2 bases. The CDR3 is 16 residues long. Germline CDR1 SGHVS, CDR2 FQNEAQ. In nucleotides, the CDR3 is TGTGCCAGCAGCCCCCGGAGCGGGGCGGCCTACAATGAGCAGTTCTTC. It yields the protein CASSPRSGAAYNEQFF.

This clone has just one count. The CDR3 coding sequence is TGTGCCAGCAGCCGTCGAGGCGAGAGTAGCGGGGGGCGCACAGATACGCAGTATTTT. Translating it yields CASSRRGESSGGRTDTQYF. V is TRBV11-2 and J is TRBJ2-3, with 10 bases matching TRBD2. V lost 5 bases, J lost 1 base, and 15 bases stayed unmatched. Germline-derived CDR1 and CDR2 are SGHAT and FQNNGV. The CDR3 spans 19 residues.

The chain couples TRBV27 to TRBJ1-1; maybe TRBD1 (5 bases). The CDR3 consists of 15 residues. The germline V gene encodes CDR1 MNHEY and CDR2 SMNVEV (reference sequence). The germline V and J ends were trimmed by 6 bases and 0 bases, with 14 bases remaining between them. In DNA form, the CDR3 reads TGTGCCAGCAGCCCCTTTTTGGGGGTGAACACTGAAGCTTTCTTT. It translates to CASSPFLGVNTEAFF.

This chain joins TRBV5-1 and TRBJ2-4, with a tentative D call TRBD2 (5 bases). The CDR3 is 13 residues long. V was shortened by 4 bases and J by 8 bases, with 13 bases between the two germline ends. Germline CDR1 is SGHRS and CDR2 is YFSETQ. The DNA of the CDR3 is TGCGCCAGCAGCGCAGACGCCGGGGACATTCAGTACTTC. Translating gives CASSADAGDIQYF.

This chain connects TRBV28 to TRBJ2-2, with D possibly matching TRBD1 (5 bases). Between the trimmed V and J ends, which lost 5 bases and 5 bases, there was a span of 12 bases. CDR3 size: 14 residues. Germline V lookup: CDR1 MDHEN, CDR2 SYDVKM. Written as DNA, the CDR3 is TGTGCCAGCAGTCTAGGGGCGCGGACCGGGGAGCTGTTTTTT. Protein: CASSLGARTGELFF.

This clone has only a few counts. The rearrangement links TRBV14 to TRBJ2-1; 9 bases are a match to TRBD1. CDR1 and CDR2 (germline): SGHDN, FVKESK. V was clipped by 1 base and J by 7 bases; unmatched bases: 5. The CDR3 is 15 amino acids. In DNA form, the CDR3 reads TGTGCCAGCAGCCAAGGACAGGGGGGACCTAATGAGCAGTTCTTC. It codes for CASSQGQGGPNEQFF.

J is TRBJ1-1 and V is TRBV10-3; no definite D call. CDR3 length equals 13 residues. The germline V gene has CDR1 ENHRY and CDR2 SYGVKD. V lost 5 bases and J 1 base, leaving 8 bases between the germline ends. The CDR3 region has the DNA TGTGCCATCAGTTCCCGAGAGAACACTGAAGCTTTCTTT. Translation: CAISSRENTEAFF.

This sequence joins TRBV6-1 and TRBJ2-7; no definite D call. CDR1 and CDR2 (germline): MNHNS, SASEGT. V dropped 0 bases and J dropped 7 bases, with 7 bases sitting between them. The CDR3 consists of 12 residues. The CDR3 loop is CASSEARWEQYF. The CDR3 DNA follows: TGTGCCAGCAGTGAAGCACGGTGGGAGCAGTACTTC.

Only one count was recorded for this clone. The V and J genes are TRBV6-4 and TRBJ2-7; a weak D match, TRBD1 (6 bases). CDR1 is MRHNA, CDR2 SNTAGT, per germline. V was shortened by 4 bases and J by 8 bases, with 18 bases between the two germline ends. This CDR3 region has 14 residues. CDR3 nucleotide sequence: TGTGCCAGCAGTGTCTGGGGGCCCCCAGAACAGCAGTACTTC. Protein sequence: CASSVWGPPEQQYF.

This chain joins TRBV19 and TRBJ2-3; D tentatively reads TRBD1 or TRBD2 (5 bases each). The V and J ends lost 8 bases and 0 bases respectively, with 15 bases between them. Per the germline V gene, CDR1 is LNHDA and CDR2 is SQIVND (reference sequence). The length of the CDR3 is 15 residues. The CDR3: CASAGGYTSTDTQYF. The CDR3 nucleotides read TGTGCCAGTGCTGGGGGTTACACGAGCACAGATACGCAGTATTTT.

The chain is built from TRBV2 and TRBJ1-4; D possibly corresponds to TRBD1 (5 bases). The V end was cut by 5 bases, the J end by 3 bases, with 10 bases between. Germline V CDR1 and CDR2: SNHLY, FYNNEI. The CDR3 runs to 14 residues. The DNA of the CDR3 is TGTGCCAGCAGTCCCGGGACGGCTAATGAAAAACTGTTTTTT. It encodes CASSPGTANEKLFF.

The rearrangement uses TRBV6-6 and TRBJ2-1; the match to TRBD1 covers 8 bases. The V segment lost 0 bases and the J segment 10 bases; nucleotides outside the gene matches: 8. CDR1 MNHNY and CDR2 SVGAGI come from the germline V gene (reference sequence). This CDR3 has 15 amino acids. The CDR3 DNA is TGTGCCAGCAGTTACTCGAGGACAGGGTTTGGGGAGCAGTTCTTC. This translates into CASSYSRTGFGEQFF.

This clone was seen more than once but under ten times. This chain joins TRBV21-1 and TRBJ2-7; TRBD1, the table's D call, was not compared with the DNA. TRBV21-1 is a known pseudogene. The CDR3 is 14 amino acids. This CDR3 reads CASIERTGSYEQYF. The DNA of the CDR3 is TGTGCCAGCATCGAGCGGACAGGGTCCTACGAGCAGTACTTC.

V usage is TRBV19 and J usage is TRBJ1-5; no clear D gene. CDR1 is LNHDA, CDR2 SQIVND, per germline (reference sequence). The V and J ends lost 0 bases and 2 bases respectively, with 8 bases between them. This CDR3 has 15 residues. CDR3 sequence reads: CASSIERQRNQPQHF. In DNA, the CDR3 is TGTGCCAGTAGTATAGAAAGGCAACGCAATCAGCCCCAGCATTTT.

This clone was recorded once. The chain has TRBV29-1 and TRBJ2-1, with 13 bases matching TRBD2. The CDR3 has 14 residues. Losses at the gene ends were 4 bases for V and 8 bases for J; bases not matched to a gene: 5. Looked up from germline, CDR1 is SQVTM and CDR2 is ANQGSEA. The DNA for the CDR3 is TGCAGCGTTGGGGGACTAGCGGGACGAGATGAGCAGTTCTTC. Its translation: CSVGGLAGRDEQFF.

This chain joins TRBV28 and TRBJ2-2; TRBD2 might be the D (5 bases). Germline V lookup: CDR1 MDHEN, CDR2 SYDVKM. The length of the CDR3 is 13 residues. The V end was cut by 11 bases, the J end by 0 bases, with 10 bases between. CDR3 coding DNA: TGTGCCGCCCGGACTTCGAACACCGGGGAGCTGTTTTTT. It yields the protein CAARTSNTGELFF. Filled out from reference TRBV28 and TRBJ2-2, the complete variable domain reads DVKVTQSSRYLVKRTGEKVFLECVQDMDHENMFWYRQDPGLGLRLIYFSYDVKMKEKGDIPEGYSVSREKKERFSLILESASTNQTSMYLCAARTSNTGELFFGEGSRLTVL.

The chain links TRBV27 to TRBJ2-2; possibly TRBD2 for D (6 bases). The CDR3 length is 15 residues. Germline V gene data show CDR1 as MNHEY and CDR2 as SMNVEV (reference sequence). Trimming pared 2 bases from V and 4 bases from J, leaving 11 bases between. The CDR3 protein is CASSLGMGGTGELFF. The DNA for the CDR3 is TGTGCCAGCAGTTTAGGAATGGGGGGCACCGGGGAGCTGTTTTTT.

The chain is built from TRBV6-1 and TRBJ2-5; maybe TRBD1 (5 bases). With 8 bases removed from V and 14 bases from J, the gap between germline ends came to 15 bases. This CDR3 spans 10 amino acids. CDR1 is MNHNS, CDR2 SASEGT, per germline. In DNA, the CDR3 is TGTGCCAGCCTCTGGGGCGTGACCTACTTC. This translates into CASLWGVTYF.

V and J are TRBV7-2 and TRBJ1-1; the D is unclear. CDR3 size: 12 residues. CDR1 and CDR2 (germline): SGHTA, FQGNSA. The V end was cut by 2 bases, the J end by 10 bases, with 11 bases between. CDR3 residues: CASSLWQARAFF. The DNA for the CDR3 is TGTGCCAGCAGCTTATGGCAGGCACGAGCTTTCTTT.

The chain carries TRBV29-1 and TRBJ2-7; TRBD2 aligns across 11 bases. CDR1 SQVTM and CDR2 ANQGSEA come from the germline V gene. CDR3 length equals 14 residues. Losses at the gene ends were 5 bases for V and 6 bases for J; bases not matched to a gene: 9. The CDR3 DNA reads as TGCAGCGTTAACCGACTAGCGGGAAGCCGCGAGCAGTACTTC. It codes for CSVNRLAGSREQYF.

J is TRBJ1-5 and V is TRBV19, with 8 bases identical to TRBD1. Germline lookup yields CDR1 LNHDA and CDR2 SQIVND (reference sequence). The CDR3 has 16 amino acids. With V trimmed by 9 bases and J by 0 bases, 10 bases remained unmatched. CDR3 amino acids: CASDRGAGYSNQPQHF. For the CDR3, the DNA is TGTGCCAGCGACAGGGGAGCGGGCTATAGCAATCAGCCCCAGCATTTT. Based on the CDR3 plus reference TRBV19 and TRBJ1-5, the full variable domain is DGGITQSPKYLFRKEGQNVTLSCEQNLNHDAMYWYRQDPGQGLRLIYYSQIVNDFQKGDIAEGYSVSREKKESFPLTVTSAQKNPTAFYLCASDRGAGYSNQPQHFGDGTRLSIL.